The clone carrying this T cell receptor beta chain was detected only a few times. The sample originates from a study of blood T cell repertoires in COVID-19. Method: immunoSEQ multiplex PCR; TCRdb's copy keeps in-frame clones and lacks some. Among approximately 210,000 clones listed, 70% to 90% were seen once. Germline loops: CDR1 SEHNR, CDR2 FQNEAQ (reference sequence). Trimming removed 4 bases from V and 0 bases from J, with 10 bases in between. The length of the CDR3 is 15 residues. This sequence originates from a man aged 60-69 years with COVID-19, enrolled during active disease. The sample comprised peripheral blood. This chain joins TRBV7-9 and TRBJ1-5; D is ambiguous. CDR3 protein: CASSSDWDSNQPQHF. The CDR3 DNA follows: TGTGCCAGCAGCTCGGACTGGGATAGCAATCAGCCCCAGCATTTT.